This T cell receptor beta chain was observed in a study of breast tumors, draining lymph nodes, adjacent tissues (dated by TCRdb to 2015 to 2016). In the study overall: In breast cancer patients, the study compared the TCR beta repertoires of tumor, adjacent nontumor tissue and axillary lymph nodes. The study was designed to assess the relationships and possible T-cell exchange between tumor, surrounding tissue and draining lymph node repertoires in human breast cancer.

Lymph node samples were obtained from the axillary draining lymph nodes of breast cancer patients. As concerns this clonotype: Its antigen remains undetermined. Germline and junction disagree at one end, which may indicate a read error.

Sequencing was performed on an Illumina HiSeq 2000. TCR beta chain libraries were generated through multiplex PCR amplification. The amplified TCR beta chain products were analyzed by high-throughput sequencing. TCRdb trimmed the raw reads at Q25, called clones with MiXCR and kept productive beta chains. Entries are consolidated by CDR3 protein sequence, retaining the most common genes and DNA. Within this sample are 150,000 to 200,000 distinct CDR3 sequences, with around 33% of them counted one time only. The top ten hold about 4.1% of the sample. On the study overall, not on this receptor specifically: In luminal-like breast cancer, tumor and nontumor tissue repertoires resembled each other significantly more than in basal-like breast cancer. The study presented the conclusion that tumor T cells originate in lymph nodes as consistent with a hypothesis, not as something directly demonstrated. Tumors showed preferential V and J gene usage, and their T-cell repertoire diversity fell below that of lymph nodes yet above that of nontumor tissue. The data were considered consistent with most tumor T cells being derived from the lymph node and subsequently expanding within tumor tissue.

CDR3 length: 15 amino acids, cysteine to phenylalanine. The retained sequence is limited to the CDR3, 45 bases, with the frame set at the first base. CDR1 SGHAT and CDR2 FQNNGV are derived from the germline V gene. The origin of this receptor is a female donor with breast cancer. Some clones in this sample may be carry-over from other donors' samples. Sequenced material: axillary lymph node tissue. This chain is built from TRBV11-2 and TRBJ2-5; the D gene is possibly TRBD1 or TRBD2, each agreeing over 6 bases. The nucleotide sequence reads as follows: TGTGCCAGCAGCTTAGGTCCCGGGGGCAGAGAGACCAAGTACTTC. Its protein reads: CASSLGPGGRETKYF.